Listed below are T cell receptor beta chains from one sample, sequenced in a study of cytomegalovirus exposure and HLA in healthy donors. Method: immunoSEQ multiplex PCR; TCRdb's copy keeps in-frame clones and lacks some. In the table there are some 140,000 clones, 60% to 80% of which are singletons. Material for sequencing was PBMCs. The source is a man between 25 and 39 years old in good health and CMV-seronegative. CDR3s leave out the opening cysteine and the closing phenylalanine or tryptophan. The D gene is left open where the match is weak.

j_call v_call d_call cdr3_aa
TRBJ2-1 TRBV11-3 TRBD2 ASSYGTSGRGEQF
TRBJ1-1 TRBV7-3 TRBD1 ASSLSGQGRTEAF
TRBJ2-3 TRBV6-5 - ASSFGQGSTDTQY
TRBJ2-3 TRBV2 - ASIPEQGSTDTQY
TRBJ2-5 TRBV28 - ASSLRRGRMETQY
TRBJ2-3 TRBV5-8 - ASSSDRYTDTQY
TRBJ2-7 TRBV5-1 TRBD1 ASSLPERGLYEQY
TRBJ2-7 TRBV7-9 - ASSDLTRGEQY
TRBJ2-7 TRBV19 - ASKSFGGDSYEQY
TRBJ1-5 TRBV6-6 - ASSYSSESGQPQH
TRBJ2-3 TRBV6-5 TRBD2 ASSPLAGGEDTQY
TRBJ1-2 TRBV5-6 TRBD1 ASSLGGQGRVFGYT
TRBJ2-7 TRBV4-2 TRBD2 ASSQGTAGAAEQY
TRBJ1-2 TRBV2 - ASSEAFDRQSVLTGYT
TRBJ2-7 TRBV18 - ASSLLRDYEQY
TRBJ2-3 TRBV6-6 - ASSQQGNPTDTQY
TRBJ2-2 TRBV5-1 TRBD2 ASSLVGLNTGELF
TRBJ1-5 TRBV25-1 - ASSSGGLGTQH
TRBJ1-4 TRBV6-5 - ASSNRVNEKLF
TRBJ2-3 TRBV6-1 - ASSEAGTSTDTQY
TRBJ2-7 TRBV18 TRBD2 ASSRLAGVIEQY
TRBJ2-2 TRBV7-2 TRBD2 ASSLVAGGNTGELF
TRBJ1-5 TRBV7-2 - ASSLTTGQPQH